This entry concerns a single T cell receptor (beta chain). Its antigen remains unknown. This entry is derived from a study of post-analysis software for immune sequencing data. Overall study results and limits: The five TRBV segments detected at higher frequency in patients than in controls included TRBV5-6, TRBV5-1 and TRBV20-1.

V trimming: 2 bases; J trimming: 3 bases; junction bases outside the gene matches: 9. CDR1 and CDR2 (germline): MGHRA, YSYEKL. This CDR3 has 17 amino acids. Researchers reported that TCR beta cDNA libraries carried unique molecular identifiers. Each batch of roughly 0.9 to 10 million T cells produced 500,000 to 600,000 cDNA molecules. TCRdb independently ran MiXCR on the PCR reads; one entry per CDR3 protein. The sample holds some 450,000 distinct CDR3 sequences, under 55% seen once. The rearrangement uses TRBV4-1 and TRBJ2-1; 8 positions match TRBD1. Source material: blood. This TCR came from a girl aged 5-17 years with multiple sclerosis. CDR3 in DNA: TGCGCCAGCAGCCAATTTCCCCGGGACAGGAGCTACAATGAGCAGTTCTTC. It translates to CASSQFPRDRSYNEQFF.